A single sample gave rise to the 9 T cell receptor beta chains below, sequenced in a study of T cells after yellow fever vaccination. One entry per CDR3 protein, called by TCRdb with MiXCR from the 5' RACE reads. The data show 250,000 to 400,000 distinct CDR3 sequences, with about 4% seen just once and 20% to 25% held by the top ten. The source material was PBMCs, sampled 5 days after the yellow fever booster vaccination. The receptors were sampled from a man younger than 35 who received the YFV17D yellow fever vaccine.

As for this clonotype: The junction differs from germline at one of its ends, possibly a read error. The rearrangement links TRBV19 to TRBJ2-2; maybe TRBD1 (5 bases). Germline CDR1 is LNHDA and CDR2 is SQIVND (reference sequence). The CDR3 runs 15 residues. In DNA, the CDR3 is TGTGCCAGCGCTTTGAAGGGGCGGAACACCCGGGAGCTGTTTTTT. Its translation: CASALKGRNTRELFF.

This clonotype was seen only a few times. The genes are TRBV18 and TRBJ2-3, with a tentative D call TRBD1 (6 bases). Germline V gives CDR1 KGHSH, CDR2 LQKENI. This CDR3 region has 15 residues. The ends were cut back, 1 base at V and 10 bases at J, with 18 bases in the middle. CDR3 nucleotides: TGTGCCAGCTCACCACGGGGGCCAGTCGCTATGGCGCAGTATTTT. Its protein product is CASSPRGPVAMAQYF.

This clonotype has ten or more counts. V gene TRBV6-5 combines with J gene TRBJ1-2; 9 bases agree with TRBD1. The CDR3 runs to 16 residues. V shed 6 bases and J 4 bases; nucleotides not matched to a gene: 12. Germline V lookup: CDR1 MNHEY, CDR2 SVGAGI. CDR3 sequence: CASSFLPGQGPYGYTF. CDR3 nucleotides: TGTGCCAGCAGCTTCCTACCGGGACAGGGCCCCTATGGCTACACCTTC.

This clonotype occurred many times. This may be a read error: a much more frequent sequence differs by one nucleotide. The chain couples TRBV5-4 to TRBJ2-5; D is uncertain. In germline, CDR1 is SGHNT, CDR2 YYREEE (reference sequence). This CDR3 is built from 12 residues. The germline V and J ends were trimmed by 4 bases and 0 bases, with 4 bases remaining between them. This chain's CDR3 is CASSVYQETQYF. CDR3 nucleotide sequence: TGTGCCAGCAGCGTCTACCAAGAGACCCAGTACTTC.

The chain is built from TRBV7-3 and TRBJ2-3, with TRBD2 as a possible D gene (5 bases). The CDR3 sequence is 14 residues long. The V gene's germline CDR1 is SGHTA and CDR2 FQGTGA. V was cut by 2 bases and J by 4 bases, with 10 bases left in between. The DNA for the CDR3 is TGTGCCAGCAGCTTACAGGCTAGCTCAGATACGCAGTATTTT. Encoded protein: CASSLQASSDTQYF. The variable domain in full, with the rest retrieved from reference TRBV7-3 and TRBJ2-3, is GAGVSQTPSNKVTEKGKYVELRCDPISGHTALYWYRQSLGQGPEFLIYFQGTGAADDSGLPNDRFFAVRPEGSVSTLKIQRTERGDSAVYLCASSLQASSDTQYFGPGTRLTVL.

This clonotype has at least ten counts. This chain uses TRBV7-9 with TRBJ1-4, with TRBD1 matching 7 bases. CDR3 length: 14 residues. Trimming cost V 5 bases and J 2 bases; bases outside gene matches: 2. CDR1 and CDR2 (germline): SEHNR, FQNEAQ (reference sequence). The CDR3 here is CASSGTDTNEKLFF. CDR3 DNA sequence: TGTGCCAGCAGCGGGACAGATACTAATGAAAAACTGTTTTTT. Together with reference TRBV7-9 and TRBJ1-4, the CDR3 gives the full variable domain: DTGVSQNPRHKITKRGQNVTFRCDPISEHNRLYWYRQTLGQGPEFLTYFQNEAQLEKSRLLSDRFSAERPKGSFSTLEIQRTEQGDSAMYLCASSGTDTNEKLFFGSGTQLSVL.

This clonotype was detected ten times or more. The chain has TRBV5-1 and TRBJ2-5; D is perhaps TRBD2 (6 bases). V shed 4 bases and J shed 5 bases, with 15 bases lying between them. The CDR3 has 14 residues. In germline, CDR1 is SGHRS, CDR2 YFSETQ. The CDR3 sequence: CASSLQGLEETQYF. Written as DNA, the CDR3 is TGCGCCAGCAGCCTCCAGGGACTTGAGGAGACCCAGTACTTC.

The chain recombines TRBV9 with TRBJ2-1; maybe TRBD2 (7 bases). In germline, CDR1 is SGDLS, CDR2 YYNGEE. V dropped 0 bases and J dropped 2 bases, with 12 bases sitting between them. CDR3 length equals 16 residues. CDR3 sequence reads: CASSVESGGAYNEQFF. CDR3 sequence (DNA): TGTGCCAGCAGCGTAGAATCGGGGGGCGCCTACAATGAGCAGTTCTTC.

Ten or more counts support this clonotype. The rearrangement links TRBV11-1 to TRBJ2-1, with D unclear. The CDR3 runs to 13 residues. V was trimmed by 4 bases and J by 5 bases, leaving 9 bases between them. CDR1 is SGHAT and CDR2 is FQDESV in the germline V gene (reference sequence). CDR3 region: CASSSDLNNEQFF. CDR3 bases: TGTGCCAGCAGCTCGGACCTTAACAATGAGCAGTTCTTC.